This TCR beta chain appears in the sequencing data of a study of T-cell reconstitution after alpha-beta-depleted transplantation in children. Unique molecular identifiers were built into the TCRbeta library. One entry per CDR3 protein results from TCRdb running MiXCR on the PCR reads. The table has a few hundred thousand distinct CDR3 sequences, about a tenth seen once. This clonotype occurred many times. This CDR3 comprises 16 residues. Germline V gene lookup returns CDR1 MNHEY and CDR2 SMNVEV (reference sequence). V gave up 2 bases and J gave up 4 bases, with 17 bases separating them. The chain couples TRBV27 to TRBJ1-1; D ambiguous. The TCR originated in a human donor who donated a stem cell graft to a child with acute lymphoblastic leukemia. Sequenced material: PBMCs from the stem cell graft donor, taken from the stem cell graft. The CDR3 loop is CASSLRGSLPLTEAFF. CDR3 DNA: TGTGCCAGCAGTTTAAGAGGAAGTCTCCCACTCACTGAAGCTTTCTTT.